Listed below are T cell receptor beta chains from one sample, sequenced in a study of blood T cell repertoires in COVID-19. Produced via immunoSEQ multiplex PCR; TCRdb's table is partial and in-frame only. The data show under 15,000 clones, roughly 80% seen once. The sample consisted of peripheral blood. Every receptor here comes from a human donor in a cohort sampled during active COVID-19. The CDR3 runs from the conserved cysteine through the conserved F or W. D genes are given only for firm matches. Size is stated for part of the rows, as once, few or many counts, or as a class when the clone is expanded.

TRBJ2-1,.,TRBV5-8,TRBD2,TGTGCCAGCACCCCGGGGGGGATTCTGAGTGAGCAGTTCTTC,CASTPGGILSEQFF
TRBJ2-3,once,TRBV2,TRBD2,TGTGCCAGCAGGAAATTAGCGGGAACTGAGGATACGCAGTATTTT,CASRKLAGTEDTQYF
TRBJ2-3,.,TRBV14,TRBD2,TGTGCCAGCAGCCAACCGGGGGGAGCCACAGATACGCAGTATTTT,CASSQPGGATDTQYF
TRBJ2-1,.,TRBV6-5,.,TGTGCCAGCAGTTTGACTCGCTACAATGAGCAGTTCTTC,CASSLTRYNEQFF
TRBJ2-5,.,TRBV6-2/TRBV6-3,.,TGTGCCAGCAGTCACGTGGGGCAGCAAGAGACCCAGTACTTC,CASSHVGQQETQYF
TRBJ1-2,.,TRBV27,.,TGTGCCAGCACGAGCGGCTATGGCTACACCTTC,CASTSGYGYTF
TRBJ1-4,.,TRBV6-1,.,TGTGCCAGCAGTGAAGGGGGTGGGGGAGGCGAAAAACTGTTTTTT,CASSEGGGGGEKLFF
TRBJ1-6,.,TRBV5-1,.,TGCGCCAGCAGCTTGGTTGCCAGGGATAATTCACCCCTCCACTTT,CASSLVARDNSPLHF
TRBJ1-4,once,TRBV19,.,TGTGCCGCCGGAGCGGGTGAAAAACTGTTTTTT,CAAGAGEKLFF
TRBJ2-3,.,TRBV5-1,TRBD1,TGCGCCAGCAGCTTCGACAGGGGCGCAAGAGCAGATACGCAGTATTTT,CASSFDRGARADTQYF
TRBJ2-1,.,TRBV4-3,.,TGCGCCAGCAGCCAAGATCCCGGGACTCGCTCCTACAATGAGCAGTTCTTC,CASSQDPGTRSYNEQFF
TRBJ2-3,.,TRBV7-3,TRBD2,TGTGCCAGCAGCTCCGGACTAGCGGGAGGCGGCGATACGCAGTATTTT,CASSSGLAGGGDTQYF
TRBJ2-7,.,TRBV7-2,TRBD2,TGTGCCAGCAGACCGGGACTAGCGGCACTCTACGAGCAGTACTTC,CASRPGLAALYEQYF
TRBJ2-1,.,TRBV19,.,TGTGCCAGTACCCTAGGCGGGGATTACAATGAGCAGTTCTTC,CASTLGGDYNEQFF
TRBJ2-1,.,TRBV3-1/TRBV3-2,TRBD2,TGTGCCAGCAGCCAAGAAACGGCTGGTAGCGGGAGTAAGTGGACCTACAATGAGCAGTTCTTC,CASSQETAGSGSKWTYNEQFF
TRBJ2-1,.,TRBV4-1,.,TGCGCCAGCAGCCAAGAGCCGGGGGGCGGATGGAATGAGCAGTTCTTC,CASSQEPGGGWNEQFF
TRBJ2-5,.,TRBV5-1,.,TGCGCCAGCAGCTTTGGGGGAGGGGGAGAGACCCAGTACTTC,CASSFGGGGETQYF
TRBJ1-5,.,TRBV24-1,.,TGTGCCACCTGGGCGGGGGACCGATTTGTGCATCAGCCCCAGCATTTT,CATWAGDRFVHQPQHF
TRBJ2-2,.,TRBV5-1,.,TGCGCCAGCTCCGGGGGAAACACCGGGGAGCTGTTTTTT,CASSGGNTGELFF
TRBJ2-2,.,TRBV27,.,TGTGCCAGCAGTTTAGTGGGCCCCGGGGAGCTGTTTTTT,CASSLVGPGELFF
TRBJ2-1,.,TRBV30,.,TGTGCCTGTGACTCTAGCGTGAAGCCCTACAATGAGCAGTTCTTC,CACDSSVKPYNEQFF
TRBJ2-5,.,TRBV7-8,.,TGTGCCAGCAGCCCAGAGCCAGGGGGGAGGGAGACCCAGTACTTC,CASSPEPGGRETQYF
TRBJ2-7,few,TRBV7-9,.,TGTGCCAGCAGCTTCCGGGACTCACCCTACGAGCAGTACTTC,CASSFRDSPYEQYF
TRBJ2-2,few,TRBV6-2/TRBV6-3,.,TGTGCCAGCAGCTTGATAGGACACCCTGGTGGGGAGCTGTTTTTT,CASSLIGHPGGELFF
TRBJ2-1,medium-sized,TRBV3-1/TRBV3-2,TRBD2,TGTGCCAGCAGCCCGGGACTAGCGGGAGATCTGGGGGGATACAATGAGCAGTTCTTC,CASSPGLAGDLGGYNEQFF
TRBJ2-5,.,TRBV28,.,TGTGCCAGCAGTTTGGCCCTTCCGGCAGGGTTCGAGACCCAGTACTTC,CASSLALPAGFETQYF
TRBJ1-4,.,TRBV2,.,TGTGCCAGCATTCGACAGGAAAAACTGTTTTTT,CASIRQEKLFF
TRBJ2-3,.,TRBV19,TRBD2,TGTGCCAGTAGTAGCGGGAGGGACACAGATACGCAGTATTTT,CASSSGRDTDTQYF
TRBJ1-6,.,TRBV6-5,.,TGTGCCTTAGGGGCAGGGGTAAATTCACCCCTCCACTTT,CALGAGVNSPLHF
TRBJ2-7,.,TRBV24-1,TRBD2,TGTGCCACCAGTCGGCGGGAGTCCTACGAGCAGTACTTC,CATSRRESYEQYF
TRBJ2-3,.,TRBV19,TRBD1,TGTGCCAGTACCCAGGGGGCTATCGGCACAGATACGCAGTATTTT,CASTQGAIGTDTQYF
TRBJ2-6,.,TRBV18,TRBD1,TGTGCCAGCTCACCTCCGCCAGGGGGCTGGGCTGGGGCCAACGTCCTGACTTTC,CASSPPPGGWAGANVLTF
TRBJ1-2,.,TRBV7-2,.,TGTGCCAGCAGCTTAGGGCAGGGAATCGGCTATGGCTACACCTTC,CASSLGQGIGYGYTF
TRBJ1-1,once,TRBV6-2/TRBV6-3,TRBD1,TGTGCCAGCAGTGCCCCGGGACAGGGGTTAACTGAAGCTTTCTTT,CASSAPGQGLTEAFF
TRBJ2-7,many,TRBV4-2,.,TGTGCCAGCAGCCAAGACTGGCAGGGATTGGGCGAGCAGTACTTC,CASSQDWQGLGEQYF
TRBJ1-5,.,TRBV15,.,TGTGCCACCAGCTCTAGTGGAGGCCCGAGATATCAGCCCCAGCATTTT,CATSSSGGPRYQPQHF
TRBJ1-1,.,TRBV7-6,.,TGTGCCAGCGGGAGGGACCTTAACACTGAAGCTTTCTTT,CASGRDLNTEAFF
TRBJ2-5,.,TRBV6-5,TRBD2,TGTGCCAGCAGTCGCGGACTAGCGGGATTGGAGACCCAGTACTTC,CASSRGLAGLETQYF
TRBJ2-3,.,TRBV5-1,TRBD2,TGCGCCAGCAGCTTGGAAGGGCTAGCGGGAGTCACAGATACGCAGTATTTT,CASSLEGLAGVTDTQYF
TRBJ1-1,.,TRBV10-3,.,TGTGCCATCAGGCCCGGGGAAGTGACCCTTGAAGCTTTCTTT,CAIRPGEVTLEAFF
TRBJ2-7,.,TRBV7-6,TRBD2,TGTGCCAGCAGCCCACAACGGGGGGGACTAGCGGGAGCAAGTGCCTTC,CASSPQRGGLAGASAF
TRBJ2-7,.,TRBV29-1,TRBD1,TGCAGCGTTGTGGGACAGGGAGGCTACGAGCAGTACTTC,CSVVGQGGYEQYF
TRBJ2-3,.,TRBV9,.,TGTGCCAGCAGCGCATCAGGGGGCACAGATACGCAGTATTTT,CASSASGGTDTQYF
TRBJ2-7,many,TRBV2,.,TGTGCCAGCACAGTCGCCGACGGGGACGAGCAGTACTTC,CASTVADGDEQYF
TRBJ2-7,.,TRBV2,.,TGTGCCAGCAGGGGGGCGTGGGGACAAAGCTCCTACGAGCAGTACTTC,CASRGAWGQSSYEQYF
TRBJ2-1,.,TRBV7-9,.,TGTGCCAGCAGCTTAGTATTACTCTACAATGAGCAGTTCTTC,CASSLVLLYNEQFF